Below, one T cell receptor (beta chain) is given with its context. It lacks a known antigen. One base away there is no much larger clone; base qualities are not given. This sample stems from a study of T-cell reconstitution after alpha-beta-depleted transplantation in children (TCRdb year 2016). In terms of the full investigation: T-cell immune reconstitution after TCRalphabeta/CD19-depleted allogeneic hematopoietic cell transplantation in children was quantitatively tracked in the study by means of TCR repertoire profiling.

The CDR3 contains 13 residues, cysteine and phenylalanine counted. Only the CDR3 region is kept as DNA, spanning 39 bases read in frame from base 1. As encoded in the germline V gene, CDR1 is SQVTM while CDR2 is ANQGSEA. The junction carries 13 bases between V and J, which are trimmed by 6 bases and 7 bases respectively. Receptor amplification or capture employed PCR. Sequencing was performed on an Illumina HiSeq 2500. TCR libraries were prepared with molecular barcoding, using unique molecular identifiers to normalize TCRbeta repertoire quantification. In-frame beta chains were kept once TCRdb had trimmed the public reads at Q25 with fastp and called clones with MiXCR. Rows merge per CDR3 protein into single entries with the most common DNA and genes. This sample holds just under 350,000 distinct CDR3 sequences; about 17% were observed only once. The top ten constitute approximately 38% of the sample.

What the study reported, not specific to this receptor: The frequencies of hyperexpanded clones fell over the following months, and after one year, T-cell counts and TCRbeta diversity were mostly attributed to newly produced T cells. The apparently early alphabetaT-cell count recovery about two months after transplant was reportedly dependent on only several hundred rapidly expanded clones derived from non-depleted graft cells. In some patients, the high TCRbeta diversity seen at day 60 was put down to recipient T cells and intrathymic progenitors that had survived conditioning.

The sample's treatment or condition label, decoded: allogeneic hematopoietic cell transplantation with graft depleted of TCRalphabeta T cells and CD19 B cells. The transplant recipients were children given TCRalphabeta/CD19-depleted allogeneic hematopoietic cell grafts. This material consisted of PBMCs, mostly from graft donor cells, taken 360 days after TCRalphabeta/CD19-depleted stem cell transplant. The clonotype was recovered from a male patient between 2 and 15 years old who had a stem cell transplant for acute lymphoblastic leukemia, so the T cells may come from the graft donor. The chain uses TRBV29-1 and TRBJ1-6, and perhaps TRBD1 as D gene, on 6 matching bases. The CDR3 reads CSVLQGHNSPLHF. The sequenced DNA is TGCAGCGTGTTACAGGGACACAATTCACCCCTCCACTTT.